This TCR beta chain came from a study of identifying expanded T cells in peripheral blood. Study-wide points: Differentially abundant clones: 1 to 1.5 between replicates, about 16 at around 14 days, less than 20 at four.

CDR1 and CDR2 from the germline V gene are SGHNT and YYREEE (reference sequence). Germline trimming cut 2 bases from V and 7 bases from J; bases unmatched to any gene: 9. The CDR3 is 14 amino acids. The data were produced by immunoSEQ multiplex PCR, yet TCRdb's version contains in-frame clones alone and is incomplete. The sample contains about 130,000 clones, less than 90% of which appear only once. On this clone: Antigen specificity is unknown.

Material: blood. This clonotype was obtained from a person between 18 and 75 years old in good health. The rearrangement links TRBV5-4 to TRBJ2-7; 7 bases are a match to TRBD1. The CDR3 nucleotides read TGTGCCAGCAGCTTTGAGGGGGCATCGAGAGAGCAGTACTTC. It specifies CASSFEGASREQYF.